This T cell receptor beta chain came from a study of tumor-infiltrating lymphocytes in primary liver carcinoma. Study-wide background: Samples returned roughly 3.65 to 8 million productive TCRbeta reads, a yield that was similar across tissue types. Study-wide results and caveats: Tumors carried a top-250-clone fraction significantly exceeding that of blood (p = 0.039). About 8-25% of top clones, no more, were shared by all five regions.

This clonotype was counted once. The antigen is not known. Possible read error: a much larger clone is one base away. A read error is likely, as this CDR3 ends without the conserved phenylalanine or tryptophan. With a constant-region primer, TCR beta cDNA was made from about 0.55 ug of total RNA. Employing slightly modified ARM-PCR, three nested multiplex PCR rounds were run, and these gave rise to the TCR beta libraries. Investigators reported that the first two PCR rounds, at roughly 11 cycles each, used TRBV1-TRBV30 forward primers with a C-beta reverse primer. TCRdb passed the multiplex PCR reads through MiXCR, listing each CDR3 protein once. The sample carries approximately 100,000 distinct CDR3 sequences, around two thirds recorded once. The CDR3 covers 12 residues. The V and J ends lost 4 bases and 4 bases respectively, with 6 bases between them. Germline CDR1 and CDR2: SGHDT and YYEEEE. Taking about 20-31 mg of unsorted bulk tissue, the authors co-extracted RNA and DNA. Five separate regions were sampled from each tumor.

The specimen sequenced was liver tumor tissue from sampling region 2. Described subset: tumor region T2, inferior pole. This TCR came from a woman aged 55-70 years with primary liver carcinoma and hepatitis B virus infection. This sequence joins TRBV5-6 and TRBJ2-1; D not resolved. The CDR3 loop is CASSISYNEQFS. CDR3 nucleotide sequence: TGTGCCAGCAGCATTAGTTACAATGAGCAGTTCTCC.